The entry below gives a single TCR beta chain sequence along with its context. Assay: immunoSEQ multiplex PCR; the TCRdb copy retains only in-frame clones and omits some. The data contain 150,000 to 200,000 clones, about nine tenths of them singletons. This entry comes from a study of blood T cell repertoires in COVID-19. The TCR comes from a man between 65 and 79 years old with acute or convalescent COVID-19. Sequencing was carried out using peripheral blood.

The CDR3 nucleotides are TGTGCCAGCAGGACGACACGCAATTCACCCCTCCACTTT. It specifies CASRTTRNSPLHF. This rearrangement joins TRBV6-5 to TRBJ1-6; D gene unclear. The germline V and J ends were trimmed by 6 bases and 7 bases, with 10 bases remaining between them. Germline V gene sequence: CDR1 MNHEY, CDR2 SVGAGI. CDR3 size: 13 residues.